The 32 T cell receptor beta chains given below trace back to one sample, sequenced in a study of sequential checkpoint blockade in melanoma. The protocol was immunoSEQ multiplex PCR, while the TCRdb copy is restricted to in-frame clones and leaves out a portion. The sample lists about 18,000 clones; about 69% were seen once. Treatment defined: randomized to nivolumab then ipilimumab (arm A) or the reverse (arm B). The sample consisted of CD8+ T cells sorted from blood (inferred from file names), taken from a patient given nivolumab and ipilimumab in sequence. These receptors were collected from a human donor with melanoma.

This chain uses TRBV7-6 with TRBJ2-7, with 7 positions matching TRBD1. With 5 bases clipped from V and 3 bases from J, the junction kept 7 bases outside the gene matches. Germline V gene sequence: CDR1 SGHVS, CDR2 FNYEAQ. The CDR3 has 14 residues. CDR3 coding DNA: TGTGCCAGCAGCCTGACAGGGCAGAACTACGAGCAGTACTTC. Protein product: CASSLTGQNYEQYF.

The sample holds a few counts of this clone. CDR3 loop: CASSSRGGGILSYEQYF. The CDR3 DNA reads as TGTGCCAGCAGCTCCCGAGGAGGAGGGATACTTTCCTACGAGCAGTACTTC. The chain uses TRBV7-6 and TRBJ2-7, with D maybe TRBD2 (6 bases). The germline V gene encodes CDR1 SGHVS and CDR2 FNYEAQ. Trimming removed 4 bases at V and 1 base at J, with 20 bases between. This CDR3 has 17 amino acids.

The chain uses TRBV7-2 and TRBJ2-7; 8 positions agree with TRBD2. With V trimmed by 4 bases and J by 2 bases, 4 bases remained unmatched. The germline V gene has CDR1 SGHTA and CDR2 FQGNSA. The CDR3 runs to 14 residues. Here the CDR3 reads CASSSLLAAYEQYF. DNA for the CDR3: TGTGCCAGCAGCTCCTTACTAGCGGCCTACGAGCAGTACTTC.

The V call is TRBV5-1, the J call TRBJ1-5; 8 bases are shared with TRBD1. V was pared by 4 bases and J by 4 bases, with 4 bases of the junction left unmatched. Germline V gene sequence: CDR1 SGHRS, CDR2 YFSETQ. CDR3 length: 14 amino acids. The CDR3 DNA reads as TGCGCCAGCAGCCCGGACAGGGATAATCAGCCCCAGCATTTT. Protein product: CASSPDRDNQPQHF. Full variable domain (remainder filled in from reference TRBV5-1 and TRBJ1-5): KAGVTQTPRYLIKTRGQQVTLSCSPISGHRSVSWYQQTPGQGLQFLFEYFSETQRNKGNFPGRFSGRQFSNSRSEMNVSTLELGDSALYLCASSPDRDNQPQHFGDGTRLSIL.

This clone turned up a few times. V gene TRBV9 combines with J gene TRBJ2-5; TRBD2 agrees at 9 bases. The V and J ends lost 2 bases and 5 bases, in that order; junction bases with no gene match: 4. Germline V CDR1 and CDR2: SGDLS, YYNGEE. The CDR3 covers 14 residues. The CDR3 reads CASSVAGGDETQYF. CDR3 nucleotides: TGTGCCAGCAGCGTGGCGGGAGGGGACGAGACCCAGTACTTC.

The chain links TRBV30 to TRBJ2-1; D is unresolved. Germline loops: CDR1 GTSNPN, CDR2 SVGIG (reference sequence). V was trimmed by 0 bases and J by 6 bases, leaving 6 bases between them. CDR3 length equals 12 residues. In DNA form, the CDR3 reads TGTGCCTGGAGTGTTACGGGCAATGAGCAGTTCTTC. Encoded protein: CAWSVTGNEQFF.

The gene calls are TRBV7-6 and TRBJ2-1, with 8 nucleotides matching TRBD1. J gave up 7 bases and V 1 base, and 3 bases lay outside the gene matches. Germline V gene data show CDR1 as SGHVS and CDR2 as FNYEAQ. This CDR3 spans 14 amino acids. The chain's CDR3 is CASSLGTGLNEQFF. The CDR3 region has the DNA TGTGCCAGCAGCTTAGGGACAGGGTTGAATGAGCAGTTCTTC.

In its sample, this clone was seen a few times. This sequence joins TRBV7-2 and TRBJ2-1, with TRBD2 matching over 7 bases. V was clipped by 1 base and J by 4 bases; unmatched bases: 4. CDR1 is SGHTA, CDR2 FQGNSA, per germline. CDR3 length equals 15 residues. The DNA for the CDR3 is TGTGCCAGCAGCTTAGACGCGGGAGCGTACAATGAGCAGTTCTTC. Amino acids: CASSLDAGAYNEQFF.

This clone turned up a few times. The rearrangement uses TRBV30 and TRBJ2-2; D is ambiguous. Trimming removed 1 base at V and 7 bases at J, with 7 bases between. Germline CDR1 GTSNPN, CDR2 SVGIG (reference sequence). The CDR3 spans 12 residues. CDR3 sequence (DNA): TGTGCCTGGAGTGAGTTGAGCGGGGAGCTGTTTTTT. It specifies CAWSELSGELFF.

The rearrangement joins TRBV6-1 to TRBJ2-7; 9 nucleotides line up with TRBD1. Losses at the gene ends were 9 bases for V and 1 base for J; bases not matched to a gene: 4. The CDR3 loop spans 13 amino acids. Germline V lookup: CDR1 MNHNS, CDR2 SASEGT. CDR3 sequence (DNA): TGTGCCAGTCGACAGGGGGTTTCCTACGAGCAGTACTTC. This gives the protein CASRQGVSYEQYF.

This clone has more than one count but fewer than ten. The chain has TRBV6-1 and TRBJ2-1, with D perhaps TRBD2 (6 bases). The V gene lost 3 bases and the J gene lost 0 bases, with 9 bases spanning the gap. CDR3 length: 15 residues. Germline V CDR1 and CDR2: MNHNS, SASEGT. CDR3 in amino acids: CASSDGRSSYNEQFF. The CDR3 DNA follows: TGTGCCAGCAGTGACGGGAGAAGCTCCTACAATGAGCAGTTCTTC.

The V call is TRBV4-2, the J call TRBJ2-4, with D perhaps matching TRBD1 (6 bases). CDR3 length equals 17 residues. Germline CDR1 is LGHNA and CDR2 is YNFKEQ. Trimming took 0 bases from V and 8 from J, leaving 20 bases between them. The CDR3 nucleotides are TGTGCCAGCAGCCAAGAGGCCCCCACCGGGACATCGTACATTCAGTACTTC. Its translation: CASSQEAPTGTSYIQYF.

This clone was counted once. The CDR3 sequence: CASSNPGRGITGELFF. CDR3 in DNA: TGTGCCAGCAGTAACCCAGGCAGGGGAATCACCGGGGAGCTGTTTTTT. This chain joins TRBV5-4 and TRBJ2-2; tentative D call: TRBD1 (6 bases). The V end was cut by 5 bases, the J end by 4 bases, with 18 bases between. There are 16 residues in the CDR3. The germline CDR1 and CDR2 sequences are SGHNT and YYREEE (reference sequence).

The V and J genes are TRBV11-3 and TRBJ2-1; 10 bases match TRBD2. Germline assignment: CDR1 SGHNT and CDR2 YENEEA. V shed 3 bases, J shed 9 bases, and the junction held 8 bases outside the gene matches. The CDR3 has 15 amino acids. CDR3 in DNA: TGTGCCAGCAGCTTCAATGGGCTAGCGGGAGCTGAGCAGTTCTTC. This gives the protein CASSFNGLAGAEQFF.

The rearrangement joins TRBV9 to TRBJ2-1, with D possibly being TRBD2 (6 bases). The length of the CDR3 is 15 residues. The V end was cut by 3 bases, the J end by 1 base, with 11 bases between. Germline V lookup: CDR1 SGDLS, CDR2 YYNGEE. CDR3 sequence reads: CASSAVGGSYNEQFF. CDR3 sequence (DNA): TGTGCCAGCAGCGCCGTTGGGGGGTCCTACAATGAGCAGTTCTTC.

The chain carries TRBV28 and TRBJ2-7; TRBD2 matches at 7 bases. V lost 8 bases to trimming and J lost 2 bases; unmatched junction nucleotides: 9. The CDR3 extends over 14 amino acids. The germline gives CDR1 MDHEN, CDR2 SYDVKM. The DNA of the CDR3 is TGTGCCAGCTCCGGCGGGGGAGGAACCTACGAGCAGTACTTC. This codes for CASSGGGGTYEQYF.

The chain uses TRBV28 and TRBJ2-1; the match to TRBD2 covers 12 bases. J was trimmed by 2 bases and V by 7 bases; bases with no gene match: 12. The CDR3 has 18 residues. The V gene's germline CDR1 is MDHEN and CDR2 SYDVKM. Here the CDR3 DNA reads TGTGCCAGCAACATGGGGCTAGCGGGGGGGCGGCCCTACAATGAGCAGTTCTTC. The encoded protein is CASNMGLAGGRPYNEQFF.

The chain uses TRBV7-9 and TRBJ2-1, with 9 bases identical to TRBD1. J lost 7 bases, V lost 5 bases, and 12 bases had no gene match. The CDR3 has 16 amino acids. CDR1 SEHNR and CDR2 FQNEAQ come from the germline V gene (reference sequence). The CDR3 DNA is TGTGCCAGCAGCAAGAGACAGGGGGGCCAGGAGAATGAGCAGTTCTTC. Amino acid sequence: CASSKRQGGQENEQFF.

This clone was seen a few times. The gene calls are TRBV9 and TRBJ1-5; 8 bases agree with TRBD1. Germline trimming cut 4 bases from V and 0 bases from J; bases unmatched to any gene: 6. This CDR3 contains 16 residues. Germline V lookup: CDR1 SGDLS, CDR2 YYNGEE. In DNA form, the CDR3 reads TGTGCCAGCAGCCAAGGGACAGGCTATAGCAATCAGCCCCAGCATTTT. It translates to CASSQGTGYSNQPQHF. The entire variable domain, with the rest obtained from reference TRBV9 and TRBJ1-5, is as follows: DSGVTQTPKHLITATGQRVTLRCSPRSGDLSVYWYQQSLDQGLQFLIQYYNGEERAKGNILERFSAQQFPDLHSELNLSSLELGDSALYFCASSQGTGYSNQPQHFGDGTRLSIL.

This clone has just a few counts. The CDR3 DNA sequence: TGTGCCAGCAGCCTCCTTGGTGGACTCCCCTCTGGGGCCAACGTCCTGACTTTC. Its protein is CASSLLGGLPSGANVLTF. The gene calls are TRBV7-3 and TRBJ2-6; TRBD2 is a possible D gene (5 bases). The germline V and J ends were trimmed by 5 bases and 0 bases, with 17 bases remaining between them. Per the germline V gene, CDR1 is SGHTA and CDR2 is FQGTGA. The CDR3 totals 18 residues.

The rearrangement joins TRBV4-3 to TRBJ2-7, with D uncertain. The germline gives CDR1 LGHNA, CDR2 YSLEER. Trimming pared 4 bases from V and 0 bases from J, leaving 13 bases between. CDR3 length equals 15 residues. CDR3 region: CASSLGQYSSYEQYF. CDR3 bases: TGCGCCAGCAGCCTAGGCCAATACAGCTCCTACGAGCAGTACTTC.

A few counts support this clone. This chain links TRBV5-1 with TRBJ2-5; the match to TRBD2 covers 8 bases. V was clipped by 4 bases and J by 0 bases; unmatched bases: 5. CDR3 length: 15 residues. Germline values: CDR1 SGHRS, CDR2 YFSETQ. CDR3 amino acids: CASSHSGANQETQYF. CDR3 DNA: TGCGCCAGCAGCCATAGCGGGGCCAACCAAGAGACCCAGTACTTC.

The chain employs TRBV4-1 and TRBJ2-7, with a tentative D call TRBD1 (5 bases). V gave up 1 base and J gave up 2 bases, with 9 bases separating them. The CDR3 runs 14 residues. Germline loops: CDR1 MGHRA, CDR2 YSYEKL. The CDR3 region is CASSQAQGPYEQYF. CDR3 DNA sequence: TGCGCCAGCAGCCAAGCTCAGGGCCCCTACGAGCAGTACTTC.

This chain connects TRBV25-1 to TRBJ2-5; 9 positions match TRBD2. The CDR3 length is 15 residues. CDR1 is MGHDK, CDR2 SYGVNS, per germline. With V trimmed by 2 bases and J by 1 base, 2 bases remained unmatched. This chain's CDR3 is CASSEPTSGQETQYF. The CDR3 DNA sequence: TGTGCCAGCAGTGAACCGACTAGCGGCCAAGAGACCCAGTACTTC.

The V gene is TRBV6-6, the J gene TRBJ2-1; 11 positions match TRBD2. The V and J ends lost 6 bases and 4 bases, in that order; junction bases with no gene match: 2. CDR3 length: 14 residues. CDR1 and CDR2 from the germline V gene are MNHNY and SVGAGI (reference sequence). The CDR3 bases are TGTGCCAGCAGCGGACTAGCGGGTTACAATGAGCAGTTCTTC. Translating gives CASSGLAGYNEQFF.

The rearrangement uses TRBV7-3 and TRBJ1-2, with D maybe TRBD1 (5 bases). Between the trimmed V and J ends, which lost 1 base and 4 bases, there was a span of 13 bases. This CDR3 has 15 amino acids. Germline V lookup: CDR1 SGHTA, CDR2 FQGTGA. CDR3 residues: CASSLNPTGAYGYTF. The CDR3 DNA reads as TGTGCCAGCAGCTTAAATCCTACAGGCGCCTATGGCTACACCTTC. The complete variable domain, with remaining parts taken from reference TRBV7-3 and TRBJ1-2, reads GAGVSQTPSNKVTEKGKYVELRCDPISGHTALYWYRQSLGQGPEFLIYFQGTGAADDSGLPNDRFFAVRPEGSVSTLKIQRTERGDSAVYLCASSLNPTGAYGYTFGSGTRLTVV.

The V and J genes are TRBV6-1 and TRBJ2-7, with 9 bases that match TRBD2. This CDR3 comprises 15 residues. V lost 4 bases to trimming and J lost 2 bases; unmatched junction nucleotides: 6. CDR1 is MNHNS and CDR2 is SASEGT in the germline V gene. CDR3 DNA sequence: TGTGCCAGCAGTGGTTGGACTAGCGAGCCCTACGAGCAGTACTTC. Protein: CASSGWTSEPYEQYF.

The J gene is TRBJ2-5, the V gene TRBV7-8; 13 nucleotides match TRBD2. The J call may be in error: the DNA end matches TRBJ2-7 better. The CDR3 loop spans 17 amino acids. Germline lookup yields CDR1 SGHVS and CDR2 FQNEAQ. This chain's CDR3 is CASSWDRGTSGDYEQYF. CDR3 nucleotides: TGTGCCAGCAGCTGGGACAGGGGGACTAGCGGGGACTACGAGCAGTACTTC.

This clone was counted a single time. The chain recombines TRBV7-9 with TRBJ2-7; 8 bases are a match to TRBD1. V lost 1 base and J lost 2; bases outside the gene matches: 1. Germline V gene data show CDR1 as SEHNR and CDR2 as FQNEAQ (reference sequence). The CDR3 runs to 14 residues. The CDR3, as DNA: TGTGCCAGCAGCTTAGGGGACAGGCCCTACGAGCAGTACTTC. It translates to CASSLGDRPYEQYF.

V and J are TRBV19 and TRBJ2-1, with a weak D call TRBD2 (5 bases). Deletions cut 3 bases from V and 8 bases from J, with 17 bases between. CDR3 size: 15 residues. Looked up from germline, CDR1 is LNHDA and CDR2 is SQIVND (reference sequence). CDR3 in amino acids: CASSMGSVAWHEQFF. The CDR3 DNA is TGTGCCAGTAGTATGGGGAGCGTCGCTTGGCATGAGCAGTTCTTC.

The chain has TRBV28 and TRBJ1-2; D possibly corresponds to TRBD1 (5 bases). Looked up from germline, CDR1 is MDHEN and CDR2 is SYDVKM. V was trimmed by 7 bases and J by 8 bases, leaving 17 bases between them. The CDR3 length is 13 residues. The CDR3 protein is CASTLGVGGGYTF. In DNA, the CDR3 is TGTGCCAGCACCCTGGGTGTCGGGGGAGGCTACACCTTC.

The chain is built from TRBV2 and TRBJ2-1; 11 nucleotides align to TRBD1. The junction had 9 bases not matched to a gene; V was cut back by 1 base and J by 7 bases. Per germline, CDR1 SNHLY and CDR2 FYNNEI. The CDR3 loop spans 17 amino acids. CDR3 sequence reads: CASSEEQGQGAGNEQFF. The DNA for the CDR3 is TGTGCCAGCAGTGAAGAACAAGGACAGGGGGCCGGGAATGAGCAGTTCTTC.